This entry describes one T cell receptor beta chain. Its matching antigen is unknown. Germline values: CDR1 MDHEN, CDR2 SYDVKM. V was shortened by 7 bases and J by 0 bases, with 18 bases between the two germline ends. The CDR3 extends over 16 amino acids. These data are taken from a study of cytomegalovirus exposure and HLA in healthy donors. Across the whole study: Of around 400 genotyped donors, roughly 80% grouped in the Caucasian-associated ancestry cluster. The study, taken as a whole, reports: There were reportedly fewer N-insertions in an Asian-associated ancestry cluster than the roughly 700-donor mean, in a later analysis. Cytomegalovirus-associated TCR beta chains were listed, numbering 164.

The study ran its PCR with 60 Vbeta and 13 Jbeta primers. Only in-frame clones appear in the TCRdb table, and some are missing; sequencing was by immunoSEQ multiplex PCR. The table has approximately 170,000 clones, about 70% seen once. Source material: PBMCs. V is TRBV28 and J is TRBJ1-1; D is perhaps TRBD1 (6 bases). The origin of this receptor is a woman under 30 in good health and CMV-seropositive. The CDR3 DNA is TGTGCCAGCAAAGGTCAACCCGGACAGATGAACACTGAAGCTTTCTTT. This encodes CASKGQPGQMNTEAFF.